The T cell receptor (beta chain) under discussion was sequenced for a study of response to subunit inactivated influenza vaccine. From germline, CDR1 is SGHVS and CDR2 FQNEAQ. The CDR3 is 17 amino acids. J was trimmed by 9 bases and V by 5 bases; bases with no gene match: 10. TCRdb reprocessed the RT-PCR reads via MiXCR and lists one record per CDR3 protein. The data hold about 540,000 distinct CDR3 sequences, with under 30% observed a single time. These data were also filed under a second study, of T cells expressing NK-cell markers. As reported in that work: With UMIs, 5'RACE template switching was used to make TCR beta cDNA. Several of the donors also had these clonotypes leading their CD3+CD56-NKG2C+ fraction.

The source was CD4+ T cells sorted from PBMCs, collected about 11 days after vaccination. This chain uses TRBV7-8 with TRBJ2-1; TRBD2 aligns across 16 bases. This TCR came from a man aged 45 to 65 who received an inactivated influenza vaccine. CDR3 bases: TGTGCCAGCAGCAACCCGGGACTAGCGGGAGGGCCCCCTGAGCAGTTCTTC. It yields the protein CASSNPGLAGGPPEQFF.